The 30 T cell receptor beta chains below were found in one sample sequenced in a study of blood T cell repertoires in COVID-19. Assay: immunoSEQ multiplex PCR; the TCRdb copy retains only in-frame clones and omits some. The sample yields roughly 250,000 clones, roughly nine tenths seen once. Sequenced sample: PBMCs or T cells enriched from blood (not recorded which). These receptors all stem from a woman under 30 who had recovered from COVID-19.

This clone was counted a few times. The genes are TRBV4-1 and TRBJ2-7; maybe TRBD1 (5 bases). The CDR3 is made up of 14 amino acids. CDR1 MGHRA and CDR2 YSYEKL come from the germline V gene. V shed 0 bases and J shed 3 bases, with 9 bases lying between them. In nucleotides, the CDR3 is TGCGCCAGCAGCCAAGATGGGCAGGGCTACGAGCAGTACTTC. Translating gives CASSQDGQGYEQYF.

This chain uses TRBV10-2 with TRBJ2-3, with 10 bases that match TRBD2. The CDR3 is made up of 16 amino acids. Trimming removed 3 bases from V and 6 bases from J; junction bases left unmatched: 9. CDR1 is WSHSY, CDR2 SAAADI, per germline. Here the CDR3 DNA reads TGCGCCAGCAGTGAAAGCGGGGGGGTTGTCAGGGATACGCAGTATTTT. Its protein product is CASSESGGVVRDTQYF.

The chain is built from TRBV9 and TRBJ2-3, with 8 bases aligning to TRBD2. The junction had 12 bases not matched to a gene; V was cut back by 4 bases and J by 8 bases. Germline CDR1 is SGDLS and CDR2 is YYNGEE. The CDR3 is made up of 15 amino acids. CDR3 amino acids: CASSPGVAGHSTQYF. CDR3 coding DNA: TGTGCCAGCAGCCCCGGGGTAGCGGGGCACTCTACGCAGTATTTT.

The rearrangement uses TRBV19 and TRBJ1-2; D may be TRBD1 (5 bases). This CDR3 has 16 amino acids. Germline loops: CDR1 LNHDA, CDR2 SQIVND (reference sequence). The V and J ends lost 5 bases and 4 bases respectively, with 20 bases between them. CDR3 amino acids: CASSLTPRTPLYGYTF. DNA for the CDR3: TGTGCCAGTAGTTTAACACCCCGGACACCCCTCTATGGCTACACCTTC.

The rearrangement links TRBV19 to TRBJ1-6, with a tentative D call TRBD1 (6 bases). Trimming shortened V by 2 bases and J by 4 bases, and 15 bases separated the two germline ends. Germline values: CDR1 LNHDA, CDR2 SQIVND (reference sequence). CDR3 size: 17 residues. Written as DNA, the CDR3 is TGTGCCAGTAGTATAACCACAGGGAGTGGATATAATTCACCCCTCCACTTT. This sequence encodes CASSITTGSGYNSPLHF.

This clone came up once. The chain has TRBV3-1 (or the pseudogene TRBV3-2) and TRBJ2-3; TRBD2 matches 10 bases. The ends lost 1 base at V and 8 bases at J; junction bases unmatched: 6. Germline loops: CDR1 LGHDT, CDR2 YNNKEL (reference sequence). The CDR3 covers 15 residues. Here the CDR3 reads CASSQANSGGSTQYF. The DNA for the CDR3 is TGTGCCAGCAGCCAAGCCAATAGCGGGGGGTCTACGCAGTATTTT.

The chain combines TRBV18 with TRBJ1-5, with D unclear. The CDR3 sequence is 16 residues long. Germline V lookup: CDR1 KGHSH, CDR2 LQKENI. Trimming pared 3 bases from V and 3 bases from J, leaving 15 bases between. This CDR3 reads CASSPGVPKDNQPQHF. The CDR3 nucleotides read TGTGCCAGCTCACCCGGGGTACCTAAGGACAATCAGCCCCAGCATTTT.

V gene TRBV10-3 combines with J gene TRBJ2-1, with TRBD2 matching 16 bases. Germline assignment: CDR1 ENHRY and CDR2 SYGVKD. After removal of 6 bases from V and 1 base from J, the junction contained 9 bases not matched to a gene. The CDR3 runs 19 residues. As DNA, the CDR3 is TGTGCCATCAGACCCGGGACTAGCGGGGGGGCCGTGTCCTACAATGAGCAGTTCTTC. Its translation: CAIRPGTSGGAVSYNEQFF.

The chain is built from TRBV7-9 and TRBJ2-1, with D perhaps TRBD1 (5 bases). CDR3 length: 15 amino acids. The V gene's germline CDR1 is SEHNR and CDR2 FQNEAQ (reference sequence). The ends were cut back, 4 bases at V and 7 bases at J, with 17 bases in the middle. CDR3: CASSSIRVGQNEQFF. The CDR3 DNA reads as TGTGCCAGCAGCTCGATCCGGGTCGGACAAAATGAGCAGTTCTTC.

V usage is TRBV19 and J usage is TRBJ2-5; TRBD1 agrees at 7 bases. The CDR3 spans 15 residues. The V segment lost 1 base and the J segment 1 base; nucleotides outside the gene matches: 3. Per the germline V gene, CDR1 is LNHDA and CDR2 is SQIVND (reference sequence). The CDR3 bases are TGTGCCAGTAGTATAGGAGGGACAGTCCAAGAGACCCAGTACTTC. It translates to CASSIGGTVQETQYF.

V usage is TRBV27 and J usage is TRBJ1-4; D is possibly TRBD1 (6 bases). Germline assignment: CDR1 MNHEY and CDR2 SMNVEV (reference sequence). Trimming cost V 2 bases and J 7 bases, with 11 bases left between them. The CDR3 is made up of 14 amino acids. The CDR3 sequence: CASSLQGTGEKLFF. The CDR3 DNA reads as TGTGCCAGCAGTTTACAGGGGACGGGTGAAAAACTGTTTTTT.

This chain connects TRBV9 to TRBJ1-1; D may be TRBD1 (5 bases). V was pared by 7 bases and J by 5 bases, with 21 bases between. CDR1 is SGDLS and CDR2 is YYNGEE in the germline V gene. CDR3 size: 15 residues. The CDR3 DNA follows: TGTGCCAGCGCCCGGAGTTTAGGGGCAGATACTGAAGCTTTCTTT. Amino acid sequence: CASARSLGADTEAFF.

The chain couples TRBV3-1 (or the pseudogene TRBV3-2) to TRBJ1-1; 9 bases are shared with TRBD1. Germline V gives CDR1 LGHDT, CDR2 YNNKEL (reference sequence). The CDR3 sequence is 14 residues long. Trimming took 4 bases from V and 5 from J; bases not matched to a gene: 5. CDR3 nucleotide sequence: TGTGCCAGCAGCCGCGGGACAGGGTTTACTGAAGCTTTCTTT. Translating gives CASSRGTGFTEAFF.

The chain joins TRBV4-1 to TRBJ1-3; D uncertain. The CDR3 sequence is 16 residues long. Trimming removed 0 bases from V and 0 bases from J, with 9 bases in between. CDR1 is MGHRA, CDR2 YSYEKL, per germline. CDR3 DNA sequence: TGCGCCAGCAGCCAAGATCAGGATTACTCTGGAAACACCATATATTTT. Protein sequence: CASSQDQDYSGNTIYF.

The CDR3 DNA follows: TGTGCCAGCAGCACTATGCAGGGGGCGGAGGGCTACACCTTC. This encodes CASSTMQGAEGYTF. This sequence joins TRBV5-6 and TRBJ1-2, with TRBD1 matching 8 bases. Germline V gene data show CDR1 as SGHDT and CDR2 as YYEEEE. J gave up 8 bases and V 4 bases, and 10 bases lay outside the gene matches. This CDR3 region has 14 residues.

This clone was seen a handful of times. This chain joins TRBV29-1 and TRBJ2-1; D not certain. Germline V gene data show CDR1 as SQVTM and CDR2 as ANQGSEA. The germline V and J ends were trimmed by 5 bases and 7 bases, with 15 bases remaining between them. The CDR3 runs to 13 residues. CDR3 DNA sequence: TGCAGCGTTTGTTGGGTAGAGGCAAATGAGCAGTTCTTC. Protein product: CSVCWVEANEQFF.

This clone has more than one count but fewer than ten. V gene TRBV4-1 combines with J gene TRBJ2-1; D gene uncertain. CDR1 MGHRA and CDR2 YSYEKL come from the germline V gene. Deletions cut 0 bases from V and 7 bases from J, with 10 bases between. There are 14 residues in the CDR3. CDR3 coding DNA: TGCGCCAGCAGCCAAGAAGAGACTGTAAATGAGCAGTTCTTC. Encoded protein: CASSQEETVNEQFF.

This chain connects TRBV9 to TRBJ2-3; 8 bases are a match to TRBD2. Trimming at V came to 3 bases and at J to 2 bases, leaving 8 bases not matched to a gene. CDR3 length: 16 amino acids. In germline, CDR1 is SGDLS, CDR2 YYNGEE. As DNA, the CDR3 is TGTGCCAGCAGCGCGGGGACTAGGGGTGCCACAGATACGCAGTATTTT. Translation: CASSAGTRGATDTQYF.

V and J are TRBV5-1 and TRBJ2-1; TRBD2 matches 8 bases. Germline CDR1 reads SGHRS; CDR2 reads YFSETQ. The CDR3 length is 16 residues. With V trimmed by 4 bases and J by 5 bases, 11 bases remained unmatched. CDR3 in amino acids: CASSPQSAGAHNEQFF. The CDR3 region has the DNA TGCGCCAGCAGCCCTCAGTCAGCGGGGGCCCACAATGAGCAGTTCTTC.

J is TRBJ2-7 and V is TRBV7-6, with D possibly matching TRBD2 (6 bases). There are 15 residues in the CDR3. In germline, CDR1 is SGHVS, CDR2 FNYEAQ. V lost 1 base to trimming and J lost 0 bases, with 10 bases between them. For the CDR3, the DNA is TGTGCCAGCAGCTTAGGGGCGGGGTTCTCCTACGAGCAGTACTTC. Its translation: CASSLGAGFSYEQYF. The full variable domain, its missing parts supplied by reference TRBV7-6 and TRBJ2-7, is GAGVSQSPRYKVTKRGQDVALRCDPISGHVSLYWYRQALGQGPEFLTYFNYEAQQDKSGLPNDRFSAERPEGSISTLTIQRTEQRDSAMYRCASSLGAGFSYEQYFGPGTRLTVT.

The rearrangement uses TRBV19 and TRBJ2-3; TRBD2 matches 10 bases. CDR3 length: 15 residues. Per germline, CDR1 LNHDA and CDR2 SQIVND (reference sequence). V shed 7 bases, J shed 5 bases, and the junction held 9 bases outside the gene matches. Written as DNA, the CDR3 is TGTGCCAGTACCCCGATTAGCGGGGGGTTAGATACGCAGTATTTT. Its protein product is CASTPISGGLDTQYF.

The CDR3 DNA is TGTGCCTGGAGTGTAATGCGGGGGATCTCCTACGAGCAGTACTTC. This codes for CAWSVMRGISYEQYF. The chain joins TRBV30 to TRBJ2-7; 7 positions agree with TRBD2. CDR3 length: 15 residues. Trimming cost V 0 bases and J 0 bases; bases outside gene matches: 5. Germline CDR1 and CDR2: GTSNPN and SVGIG (reference sequence).

V and J are TRBV6-5 and TRBJ1-1; D not certain. V was shortened by 4 bases and J by 1 base, with 7 bases between the two germline ends. The CDR3 contains 13 residues. Germline CDR1 reads MNHEY; CDR2 reads SVGAGI. CDR3 DNA: TGTGCCAGCAGTTCGCAGGCGAACACTGAAGCTTTCTTT. The encoded protein is CASSSQANTEAFF.

The gene calls are TRBV27 and TRBJ2-5; no firm D call. Trimming took off 2 bases at V and 2 bases at J, with 9 bases between the two ends. There are 14 residues in the CDR3. Germline values: CDR1 MNHEY, CDR2 SMNVEV (reference sequence). CDR3 residues: CASSLVGAQETQYF. In DNA, the CDR3 is TGTGCCAGCAGTTTAGTAGGAGCGCAAGAGACCCAGTACTTC.

This rearrangement joins TRBV6-5 to TRBJ1-2; D gene uncertain. This CDR3 has 15 amino acids. Trimming shortened V by 6 bases and J by 9 bases, and 23 bases separated the two germline ends. Germline V gene lookup returns CDR1 MNHEY and CDR2 SVGAGI. The CDR3 sequence: CASRHKPGPFDSYTF. In nucleotides, the CDR3 is TGTGCCAGCAGACATAAACCGGGTCCCTTTGATAGCTACACCTTC.

This clone has only a few counts. The chain joins TRBV7-8 to TRBJ1-6; D possibly corresponds to TRBD1 (6 bases). From germline, CDR1 is SGHVS and CDR2 FQNEAQ. The CDR3 consists of 18 residues. V lost 1 base and J 4 bases, leaving 17 bases between the germline ends. This chain's CDR3 is CASSLGGLGWDYNSPLHF. CDR3 nucleotides: TGTGCCAGCAGCTTAGGGGGGCTCGGGTGGGATTATAATTCACCCCTCCACTTT.

This chain connects TRBV4-1 to TRBJ1-6; 8 bases agree with TRBD1. Germline-derived CDR1 and CDR2 are MGHRA and YSYEKL. CDR3 length: 15 amino acids. V gave up 4 bases and J gave up 9 bases; unmatched junction bases: 8. CDR3 residues: CASSPGTGQTSPLHF. CDR3 in DNA: TGCGCCAGCAGCCCTGGGACAGGTCAAACTTCACCCCTCCACTTT.

This chain connects TRBV3-1 (or the pseudogene TRBV3-2) to TRBJ2-7, with D perhaps TRBD1 (5 bases). The CDR3 contains 13 residues. CDR1 is LGHDT and CDR2 is YNNKEL in the germline V gene (reference sequence). V was cut by 3 bases and J by 0 bases, with 6 bases left in between. The CDR3 here is CASSHDSSYEQYF. Written as DNA, the CDR3 is TGTGCCAGCAGCCATGACAGCTCCTACGAGCAGTACTTC.

The rearrangement links TRBV11-2 to TRBJ2-3, with 9 bases aligning to TRBD2. Germline CDR1 and CDR2: SGHAT and FQNNGV. Unmatched junction bases numbered 7, after V lost 0 bases and J lost 3 bases. The CDR3 is 17 residues long. The CDR3 bases are TGTGCCAGCAGCTTAGATTGGCGGGGGGGCGAGACAGATACGCAGTATTTT. Residues: CASSLDWRGGETDTQYF.

The chain combines TRBV5-8 with TRBJ1-5; TRBD1 aligns across 10 bases. Losses at the gene ends were 5 bases for V and 0 bases for J; bases not matched to a gene: 11. Germline V gene data show CDR1 as SGHTS and CDR2 as YDEGEE. This CDR3 is 18 amino acids long. DNA for the CDR3: TGTGCCAGCAGACGGGACAGGGGACAACTTTATAGCAATCAGCCCCAGCATTTT. Amino acid sequence: CASRRDRGQLYSNQPQHF.